Below are 32 T cell receptor beta chains sequenced from a single sample in a study of blood T cell repertoires in COVID-19. The data were produced by immunoSEQ multiplex PCR, yet TCRdb's version contains in-frame clones alone and is incomplete. In the table there are approximately 500,000 clones, roughly nine tenths of which are singletons. Sequenced material: peripheral blood. These receptors all come from a man between 18 and 35 years old with COVID-19, enrolled during active disease.

The genes are TRBV4-2 and TRBJ2-1; a possible D gene is TRBD2 (6 bases). The CDR3 is made up of 14 amino acids. The V gene lost 0 bases and the J gene lost 8 bases, with 11 bases spanning the gap. From germline, CDR1 is LGHNA and CDR2 YNFKEQ. The CDR3 reads CASSQDIADDEQFF. As DNA, the CDR3 is TGTGCCAGCAGCCAAGATATAGCGGACGATGAGCAGTTCTTC.

The J gene is TRBJ2-3, the V gene TRBV7-9; 8 bases agree with TRBD2. The J segment lost 3 bases and the V segment lost 1 base, leaving 3 bases of the junction unmatched. The germline V gene has CDR1 SEHNR and CDR2 FQNEAQ (reference sequence). CDR3 length: 15 residues. This chain's CDR3 is CASSLGGGRTDTQYF. DNA of the CDR3: TGTGCCAGCAGCTTAGGCGGGGGGAGGACAGATACGCAGTATTTT.

The V call is TRBV3-1 (or the pseudogene TRBV3-2), the J call TRBJ2-1; 12 bases are shared with TRBD2. The CDR3 sequence is 16 residues long. V shed 4 bases, J shed 9 bases, and the junction held 10 bases outside the gene matches. Per the germline V gene, CDR1 is LGHDT and CDR2 is YNNKEL (reference sequence). Here the CDR3 reads CASSLPSGRALGEQFF. In DNA, the CDR3 is TGTGCCAGCAGCCTCCCTAGCGGGAGGGCCCTAGGTGAGCAGTTCTTC.

The chain combines TRBV4-1 with TRBJ1-1; D is uncertain. The germline gives CDR1 MGHRA, CDR2 YSYEKL. The CDR3 covers 14 residues. Trimming left V 2 bases short and J 3 bases short, with 10 bases between. The CDR3 DNA follows: TGCGCCAGCAGCCAATCGCCGGTGGACACTGAAGCTTTCTTT. Its translation: CASSQSPVDTEAFF.

This chain joins TRBV4-1 and TRBJ2-3; 9 bases match TRBD2. Trimming at V came to 1 base and at J to 3 bases, leaving 11 bases not matched to a gene. From germline, CDR1 is MGHRA and CDR2 YSYEKL. The CDR3 has 18 amino acids. In DNA, the CDR3 is TGCGCCAGCAGCCAAGGATCTATAGCGGGAGCCTCTACAGATACGCAGTATTTT. It codes for CASSQGSIAGASTDTQYF.

The rearrangement links TRBV12-3 or TRBV12-4 to TRBJ2-7; 8 positions agree with TRBD2. V lost 6 bases and J lost 4; bases outside the gene matches: 5. CDR3 length equals 13 residues. The CDR3 nucleotides are TGTGCCAGCAGGCCGACTAGCGCTTACGAGCAGTACTTC. It yields the protein CASRPTSAYEQYF.

This chain uses TRBV9 with TRBJ2-7; the match to TRBD2 covers 7 bases. The CDR3 runs 16 residues. V trimming: 3 bases; J trimming: 1 base; junction bases outside the gene matches: 10. CDR1 and CDR2 (germline): SGDLS, YYNGEE. CDR3 in amino acids: CASSASGGGESYEQYF. In DNA form, the CDR3 reads TGTGCCAGCAGCGCTTCGGGGGGAGGCGAGTCCTACGAGCAGTACTTC.

In its sample, this clone was seen once. V gene TRBV18 combines with J gene TRBJ1-1; 10 bases map to TRBD1. In germline, CDR1 is KGHSH, CDR2 LQKENI. V shed 3 bases and J 4 bases; nucleotides not matched to a gene: 2. This CDR3 has 14 amino acids. The CDR3 loop reads CASSPRTGGTEAFF. CDR3 coding DNA: TGTGCCAGCTCACCCAGGACAGGGGGCACTGAAGCTTTCTTT.

V gene TRBV19 combines with J gene TRBJ2-7; TRBD2 agrees at 8 bases. CDR3 length: 14 residues. V shed 5 bases and J 6 bases; nucleotides not matched to a gene: 9. Germline V gene lookup returns CDR1 LNHDA and CDR2 SQIVND (reference sequence). The CDR3 loop is CASSRNGRVGEQYF. CDR3 DNA sequence: TGTGCCAGTAGTCGCAACGGGAGGGTCGGCGAGCAGTACTTC.

V and J are TRBV19 and TRBJ2-1; D may be TRBD1 (6 bases). The CDR3 runs to 16 residues. Germline V gene data show CDR1 as LNHDA and CDR2 as SQIVND (reference sequence). The V end lost 3 bases, the J end lost 4 bases, and 16 bases lay between the germline ends. CDR3 nucleotide sequence: TGTGCCAGTAGTATGGGGACAAGGGGCCTATACAATGAGCAGTTCTTC. It codes for CASSMGTRGLYNEQFF.

This chain joins TRBV7-9 and TRBJ2-7; D perhaps matches TRBD1 (5 bases). The CDR3 spans 14 residues. V was pared by 1 base and J by 0 bases, with 7 bases between. Per germline, CDR1 SEHNR and CDR2 FQNEAQ (reference sequence). CDR3 protein: CASSLGTNSYEQYF. In nucleotides, the CDR3 is TGTGCCAGCAGCTTAGGGACAAACTCCTACGAGCAGTACTTC.

The gene calls are TRBV5-1 and TRBJ2-1; 9 bases line up with TRBD2. The CDR3 runs 15 residues. The V gene end was trimmed by 0 bases and the J gene end by 8 bases; junction bases not matched to a gene: 6. Germline V gene data show CDR1 as SGHRS and CDR2 as YFSETQ. The CDR3 loop is CASSLAAGGSDEQFF. The DNA of the CDR3 is TGCGCCAGCAGCTTGGCGGCGGGAGGGTCCGATGAGCAGTTCTTC.

CDR3 region: CASRDGVGSGYTF. CDR3 sequence (DNA): TGTGCCAGCAGGGACGGGGTAGGGTCCGGCTACACCTTC. The V call is TRBV2, the J call TRBJ1-2, with D uncertain. The CDR3 has 13 amino acids. V shed 6 bases and J shed 8 bases, with 16 bases lying between them. Germline assignment: CDR1 SNHLY and CDR2 FYNNEI.

The V and J genes are TRBV24-1 and TRBJ2-2; 11 nucleotides align to TRBD2. With 4 bases clipped from V and 4 bases from J, the junction kept 4 bases outside the gene matches. CDR3 size: 16 residues. Germline values: CDR1 KGHDR, CDR2 SFDVKD. This chain's CDR3 is CATSEGLADFTGELFF. Written as DNA, the CDR3 is TGTGCCACCAGTGAGGGACTAGCGGACTTCACCGGGGAGCTGTTTTTT.

The CDR3 DNA is TGTGCCAGTAGCCGAAGAGGGGGCGCGGGAGGATGGACAGATACGCAGTATTTT. Amino acids: CASSRRGGAGGWTDTQYF. The chain has TRBV19 and TRBJ2-3; TRBD2 might be the D (8 bases). CDR3 length: 18 amino acids. CDR1 is LNHDA, CDR2 SQIVND, per germline (reference sequence). V lost 6 bases and J 3 bases, leaving 25 bases between the germline ends.

This clone was observed a handful of times. The chain uses TRBV5-4 and TRBJ2-3; TRBD1 matches at 10 bases. The CDR3 contains 16 residues. The ends lost 1 base at V and 4 bases at J; junction bases unmatched: 6. Germline V gene lookup returns CDR1 SGHNT and CDR2 YYREEE (reference sequence). CDR3: CASSLRTGGLSDTQYF. CDR3 nucleotides: TGTGCCAGCAGCTTGCGGACAGGGGGGTTGTCAGATACGCAGTATTTT.

J is TRBJ2-5 and V is TRBV19; a possible D gene is TRBD1 (6 bases). Germline CDR1 is LNHDA and CDR2 is SQIVND (reference sequence). Trimming stripped 7 bases from V and 5 bases from J, with 20 bases between. This CDR3 contains 15 residues. The CDR3 loop reads CASTFTRGIGETQYF. CDR3 DNA: TGTGCCAGTACCTTCACCAGGGGTATTGGGGAGACCCAGTACTTC.

The CDR3 DNA reads TGTGCCAGCAGCCCTCGGGGGGGGCAGCGTGAAAAACTGTTTTTT. Translation: CASSPRGGQREKLFF. This chain connects TRBV14 to TRBJ1-4; D perhaps matches TRBD1 (6 bases). Germline loops: CDR1 SGHDN, CDR2 FVKESK. The CDR3 sequence is 15 residues long. With 4 bases removed from V and 7 bases from J, the gap between germline ends came to 16 bases.

The chain couples TRBV10-3 to TRBJ1-1; tentatively, D is TRBD1 (5 bases). Germline V gene sequence: CDR1 ENHRY, CDR2 SYGVKD. The CDR3 has 12 amino acids. Trimming removed 11 bases at V and 5 bases at J, with 15 bases between. The CDR3 sequence: CAVRGWGTEAFF. For the CDR3, the DNA is TGTGCCGTCCGGGGGTGGGGGACTGAAGCTTTCTTT.

This chain links TRBV3-1 (or the pseudogene TRBV3-2) with TRBJ2-2; 13 positions match TRBD2. The germline V gene encodes CDR1 LGHDT and CDR2 YNNKEL (reference sequence). The CDR3 spans 17 residues. The V segment lost 0 bases and the J segment 7 bases; nucleotides outside the gene matches: 5. CDR3 loop: CASSQDWTSGSIGELFF. DNA of the CDR3: TGTGCCAGCAGCCAAGATTGGACTAGCGGGAGCATCGGGGAGCTGTTTTTT.

The genes are TRBV2 and TRBJ2-1; 8 bases map to TRBD2. Trimming took 3 bases from V and 2 from J; bases not matched to a gene: 3. Germline CDR1 reads SNHLY; CDR2 reads FYNNEI. The length of the CDR3 is 15 residues. The CDR3: CASSDGGGPYNEQFF. CDR3 sequence (DNA): TGTGCCAGCAGTGACGGGGGGGGCCCCTACAATGAGCAGTTCTTC.

The V and J genes are TRBV18 and TRBJ1-1; D is undetermined. Germline assignment: CDR1 KGHSH and CDR2 LQKENI. This CDR3 is 14 amino acids long. With 3 bases removed from V and 1 base from J, the gap between germline ends came to 9 bases. CDR3 loop: CASSPSIRNTEAFF. CDR3 sequence (DNA): TGTGCCAGCTCACCCTCAATTAGGAACACTGAAGCTTTCTTT.

The V and J genes are TRBV18 and TRBJ1-5; D might be TRBD1 (5 bases). Per germline, CDR1 KGHSH and CDR2 LQKENI. The CDR3 contains 14 residues. With 3 bases removed from V and 5 bases from J, the gap between germline ends came to 11 bases. The CDR3 nucleotides are TGTGCCAGCTCACCCTCGGGCAGGGATCAGCCCCAGCATTTT. Translated: CASSPSGRDQPQHF.

V usage is TRBV13 and J usage is TRBJ1-5, with no clear D. V lost 3 bases, J lost 4 bases, and 4 bases lay in between. This CDR3 spans 12 amino acids. Germline assignment: CDR1 PRHDT and CDR2 FYEKMQ (reference sequence). The CDR3 sequence: CASSFSNQPQHF. The DNA of the CDR3 is TGTGCCAGCAGCTTTTCGAATCAGCCCCAGCATTTT.

J is TRBJ2-7 and V is TRBV7-2; possibly TRBD2 for D (6 bases). Per germline, CDR1 SGHTA and CDR2 FQGNSA. The length of the CDR3 is 14 residues. V was pared by 2 bases and J by 5 bases, with 13 bases between. In DNA, the CDR3 is TGTGCCAGCAGCTTATACCCCTCTAGCGACGAGCAGTACTTC. Protein sequence: CASSLYPSSDEQYF.

The J gene is TRBJ2-2, the V gene TRBV29-1; D is possibly TRBD1 (6 bases). The V gene lost 6 bases and the J gene lost 5 bases, with 13 bases spanning the gap. The CDR3 is made up of 13 amino acids. Per the germline V gene, CDR1 is SQVTM and CDR2 is ANQGSEA. CDR3 loop: CSVSTGSTGELFF. CDR3 DNA sequence: TGCAGCGTCTCTACAGGGAGTACCGGGGAGCTGTTTTTT.

The rearrangement uses TRBV27 and TRBJ2-1, with TRBD1 as a possible D gene (5 bases). Trimming removed 5 bases from V and 3 bases from J, with 11 bases in between. CDR3 length: 14 amino acids. The germline V gene has CDR1 MNHEY and CDR2 SMNVEV (reference sequence). CDR3 sequence: CASSPIDSYNEQFF. CDR3 bases: TGTGCCAGCAGTCCGATCGACAGCTACAATGAGCAGTTCTTC.

A single count supports this clone. The chain is built from TRBV2 and TRBJ2-1; a weak D match, TRBD2 (5 bases). This CDR3 is built from 14 residues. Germline V gives CDR1 SNHLY, CDR2 FYNNEI. V was clipped by 4 bases and J by 7 bases, with 14 bases between them. DNA of the CDR3: TGTGCCAGCAGTGGAGAGGGTAGCGCGAATGAGCAGTTCTTC. Protein sequence: CASSGEGSANEQFF.

The chain links TRBV24-1 to TRBJ2-3; 8 positions agree with TRBD2. CDR1 is KGHDR and CDR2 is SFDVKD in the germline V gene. J lost 4 bases, V lost 3 bases, and 8 bases had no gene match. The CDR3 extends over 16 amino acids. In DNA form, the CDR3 reads TGTGCCACCAGTGATCCGGGGGGGGCTTCGGCAGATACGCAGTATTTT. This sequence encodes CATSDPGGASADTQYF.

The V and J genes are TRBV21-1 and TRBJ1-2; the DNA was not used to check the table's D call, TRBD1. TRBV21-1 is marked as a pseudogene. The CDR3 extends over 14 amino acids. The CDR3 nucleotides read TGTGCCAGCAGCAAAGGGGCACGCATGAACGGCTACACCTTC. Its translation is CASSKGARMNGYTF.

This chain joins TRBV7-9 and TRBJ2-1; 7 bases match TRBD1. V gave up 0 bases and J gave up 7 bases; unmatched junction bases: 12. Germline V gene data show CDR1 as SEHNR and CDR2 as FQNEAQ (reference sequence). The CDR3 is 17 residues long. In DNA, the CDR3 is TGTGCCAGCAGCTTAGCCCGTCCCGGGACAGCAAGTAATGAGCAGTTCTTC. It codes for CASSLARPGTASNEQFF.

This clone was recorded once. The J gene is TRBJ2-7, the V gene TRBV6-6; D perhaps matches TRBD2 (5 bases). The CDR3 consists of 14 residues. Trimming removed 6 bases at V and 4 bases at J, with 16 bases between. The germline CDR1 and CDR2 sequences are MNHNY and SVGAGI (reference sequence). CDR3 bases: TGTGCCAGCAGAATCCGGACTGGACCTTACGAGCAGTACTTC. Translation gives CASRIRTGPYEQYF.